This T cell receptor (beta chain) emerged from a study of patients and donors after allogeneic stem cell transplantation. MiXCR was run by TCRdb on the RT-PCR reads, yielding one entry per CDR3 protein. The repertoire consists of roughly 880,000 distinct CDR3 sequences, with 18% occurring once and the leading ten covering 5% to 6.5%. The CDR3 runs to 14 residues. J gave up 6 bases and V 3 bases, and 5 bases lay outside the gene matches. Germline V lookup: CDR1 KGHDR, CDR2 SFDVKD. This clonotype has more than one count but fewer than ten. The rearrangement uses TRBV24-1 and TRBJ2-7, with TRBD1 identical over 9 bases. The sequencing sample was made of blood, either unsorted or a sorted T cell fraction (not recorded which). The sequence came from a human donor who was either an allogeneic HSCT recipient or a stem cell or donor lymphocyte infusion donor (not recorded which). It is not recorded whose cells these are; they may come from a transplant donor. The CDR3 sequence: CATSDPGQGREQYF. The CDR3 DNA reads as TGTGCCACCAGTGATCCGGGACAGGGCCGCGAGCAGTACTTC.